This TCR beta chain comes out of a study of blood T cell repertoires in COVID-19 (dated by TCRdb to 2019 to 2021). The study in broad terms: Samples from collaborators originated in the United States, Italy and Spain and spanned both the acute and convalescent phases of COVID-19. The material from the prospective study consisted of cDNA or gDNA derived from T cells, B-cell-depleted T cells, or PBMCs. The dataset comprised deeply sampled blood TCRbeta repertoires from subjects exposed to, actively infected with, or recovered from COVID-19. The repertoires were released in a freely available public database intended as a resource for research on the immune response to SARS-CoV-2. The samples were drawn from two sources: the first 160 participants of the ongoing ImmuneRACE study, and about 1,300 subjects contributed by 6 global collaborators. Nearly every sample came with metadata listing a de-identified subject ID, COVID-19 status, age in years and sex. HLA class I and class II types, where available, came from metadata supplied by the sample provider rather than from assay-based typing. What the authors observed across the whole study: How much clinical and demographic metadata was included differed by source and by participant, and the metadata was provided uncurated.

A remark on this clone: The antigen it binds to is not known. It has no much larger one-base neighbor in the sample; base qualities were not kept. This CDR3 is also generated by other DNA sequences in the sample.

Each collaborating institution followed its own protocols to collect whole blood in K2EDTA tubes. For TCRbeta analysis, collaborators shipped samples in one of three forms: frozen whole blood, isolated PBMCs, or DNA extracted from either of those sample types. The CDR3 covers 15 residues, taking in both the cysteine and the phenylalanine. Only CDR3 DNA remains: 45 bases, in frame from the first base. The germline V gene encodes CDR1 MDHEN and CDR2 SYDVKM. Deletion took 6 bases off V and 1 base off J, with a span of 16 bases between the germline ends. TCRbeta CDR3 regions were amplified from genomic DNA using the immunoSEQ Assay, a bias-controlled multiplex PCR. From the authors' description of their analysis: Nucleated cell counts per sample were estimated from amplification of reference gene primers within the assay. To quantify the absolute abundance of each unique TCRbeta CDR3 rearrangement, sequence reads were collapsed and filtered. Productive Simpson clonality was computed per sample as the square root of Simpson's diversity index over productive rearrangements. TCRdb took this table from immuneACCESS and kept in-frame rearrangements with V and J called. Such tables lack part of the clones; where checked against another copy, unresolved V genes explain under half of the gap, and the rest is unexplained. V, J and clone size are taken as reported in that table, and D and trimming were inferred from the DNA itself. The sample table contains some 15,000 clones; only one count was recorded for over 80% of them. About 5% of the sample goes to the ten largest clones.

The sample consisted of peripheral blood. The sequence was obtained from a human donor in a cohort sampled during active COVID-19. The rearranged chain carries TRBV28 and TRBJ2-7; possibly the D gene is TRBD2, per 7 matching bases. The sequence in DNA is TGTGCCAGCAGGGGTCGGGGGGCCGGGTCCTACGAGCAGTACTTC. Its protein reads: CASRGRGAGSYEQYF.